Sequencing of this T cell receptor (beta chain) was carried out in a study of CD8+ T cells in alopecia areata. As to treatment: oral pan-JAK inhibitor, 5-10 mg twice daily. The germline V gene has CDR1 SGHRS and CDR2 YFSETQ. V was pared by 3 bases and J by 7 bases, with 7 bases of the junction left unmatched. The CDR3 contains 15 residues. Sequencing relied on a cDNA template that was reverse transcribed from extracted RNA. Sequencing used immunoSEQ multiplex PCR; TCRdb keeps in-frame clones, though not all of them. The sample carries some 200,000 clones, roughly 53% recorded once. The J gene is TRBJ2-1, the V gene TRBV5-1; 10 nucleotides line up with TRBD1. This clonotype originated in a human donor with alopecia areata. Sequencing used CD8+ T cells sorted from blood, obtained at week 24, from a patient treated with tofacitinib. As DNA, the CDR3 is TGCGCCAGCAGCTCTTCCGGGACAGGGGTTAATGAGCAGTTCTTC. This translates into CASSSSGTGVNEQFF.